The 27 T cell receptor beta chains below were found in one sample sequenced in a study of blood T cell repertoires in COVID-19. Here immunoSEQ multiplex PCR was the method, and the copy in TCRdb shows in-frame clones only, minus some. Here the sample spans 400,000 to 450,000 clones, around 91% being singletons. The sample was PBMCs or T cells enriched from blood (not recorded which). The receptors originated from a man aged 30-40 years who had recovered from COVID-19.

This rearrangement joins TRBV30 to TRBJ1-4; 8 positions match TRBD1. V lost 5 bases to trimming and J lost 7 bases; unmatched junction nucleotides: 3. CDR1 and CDR2 from the germline V gene are GTSNPN and SVGIG (reference sequence). The CDR3 covers 12 residues. The CDR3 here is CAWQGAGEKLFF. Written as DNA, the CDR3 is TGTGCCTGGCAGGGGGCCGGTGAAAAACTGTTTTTT.

The chain carries TRBV7-9 and TRBJ1-1, with D tentatively TRBD1 (5 bases). Trimming removed 5 bases from V and 0 bases from J, with 13 bases in between. There are 15 residues in the CDR3. Germline CDR1 and CDR2: SEHNR and FQNEAQ (reference sequence). The chain's CDR3 is CASSARTGMNTEAFF. The CDR3 nucleotides are TGTGCCAGCAGCGCACGAACAGGTATGAACACTGAAGCTTTCTTT.

The genes are TRBV5-1 and TRBJ2-1; TRBD2 aligns across 11 bases. Germline-derived CDR1 and CDR2 are SGHRS and YFSETQ. V lost 7 bases, J lost 3 bases, and 3 bases stayed unmatched. The CDR3 has 14 amino acids. This CDR3 reads CASQLAGDYNEQFF. The CDR3 nucleotides are TGCGCCAGCCAACTAGCGGGAGACTACAATGAGCAGTTCTTC. The complete variable domain, with remaining parts taken from reference TRBV5-1 and TRBJ2-1, reads KAGVTQTPRYLIKTRGQQVTLSCSPISGHRSVSWYQQTPGQGLQFLFEYFSETQRNKGNFPGRFSGRQFSNSRSEMNVSTLELGDSALYLCASQLAGDYNEQFFGPGTRLTVL.

The chain has TRBV29-1 and TRBJ2-3, with D possibly TRBD1 on 6 matching bases. The V gene lost 7 bases and the J gene lost 4 bases, with 12 bases spanning the gap. Germline loops: CDR1 SQVTM, CDR2 ANQGSEA. The CDR3 totals 12 residues. The CDR3 here is CSDTGLADTQYF. DNA of the CDR3: TGCAGCGACACAGGGTTAGCAGATACGCAGTATTTT.

This clone is a singleton in its sample. This rearrangement joins TRBV6-5 to TRBJ1-1; D not resolved. V was cut by 9 bases and J by 4 bases, with 15 bases left in between. The germline gives CDR1 MNHEY, CDR2 SVGAGI. The length of the CDR3 is 13 residues. DNA of the CDR3: TGTGCCAGTGTTGAAGGAGGAGGCACTGAAGCTTTCTTT. Encoded protein: CASVEGGGTEAFF.

J is TRBJ1-2 and V is TRBV28; 7 bases are shared with TRBD1. Germline V gene data show CDR1 as MDHEN and CDR2 as SYDVKM. V trimming: 5 bases; J trimming: 8 bases; junction bases outside the gene matches: 11. The CDR3 consists of 14 residues. The CDR3 spells CASSNDRVSSGYTF. The DNA for the CDR3 is TGTGCCAGCAGTAACGACAGGGTAAGCAGCGGCTACACCTTC.

J is TRBJ2-5 and V is TRBV10-2, with 13 positions matching TRBD2. This CDR3 spans 15 amino acids. Trimming cost V 2 bases and J 5 bases; bases outside gene matches: 2. Germline V gene data show CDR1 as WSHSY and CDR2 as SAAADI. CDR3 coding DNA: TGCGCCAGCAGTGAGGGACTAGCGGGAGTTGAGACCCAGTACTTC. This sequence encodes CASSEGLAGVETQYF.

The chain combines TRBV27 with TRBJ1-5, with D maybe TRBD1 (5 bases). Germline CDR1 is MNHEY and CDR2 is SMNVEV (reference sequence). This CDR3 spans 12 amino acids. V was clipped by 5 bases and J by 5 bases, with 7 bases between them. CDR3: CASSTGHQPQHF. Here the CDR3 DNA reads TGTGCCAGCAGTACAGGCCATCAGCCCCAGCATTTT.

The chain couples TRBV9 to TRBJ1-3; possible D gene TRBD1, 5 bases. The length of the CDR3 is 13 residues. V was trimmed by 7 bases and J by 4 bases, leaving 12 bases between them. Germline loops: CDR1 SGDLS, CDR2 YYNGEE. For the CDR3, the DNA is TGTGCCAGCGGAGACAGTCCCGGAAACACCATATATTTT. Its protein is CASGDSPGNTIYF.

This clone appeared once. The V call is TRBV28, the J call TRBJ1-5, with 8 bases matching TRBD1. CDR1 is MDHEN and CDR2 is SYDVKM in the germline V gene. The V segment lost 10 bases and the J segment 4 bases; nucleotides outside the gene matches: 9. There are 14 residues in the CDR3. CDR3 bases: TGTGCCACGCGATGGGACAGGATTAATCAGCCCCAGCATTTT. It specifies CATRWDRINQPQHF. The entire variable domain, with the rest obtained from reference TRBV28 and TRBJ1-5, is as follows: DVKVTQSSRYLVKRTGEKVFLECVQDMDHENMFWYRQDPGLGLRLIYFSYDVKMKEKGDIPEGYSVSREKKERFSLILESASTNQTSMYLCATRWDRINQPQHFGDGTRLSIL.

The rearrangement uses TRBV2 and TRBJ1-6; D uncertain. This CDR3 has 13 residues. V lost 3 bases, J lost 11 bases, and 11 bases lay in between. Germline-derived CDR1 and CDR2 are SNHLY and FYNNEI. In DNA form, the CDR3 reads TGTGCCAGCAGTGAGGAGGGCCTAACACCCCTCCACTTT. Amino acids: CASSEEGLTPLHF.

This clone occurred a few times. This chain links TRBV6-5 with TRBJ2-7; 10 bases align to TRBD2. Germline CDR1 MNHEY, CDR2 SVGAGI. The V gene end was trimmed by 6 bases and the J gene end by 2 bases; junction bases not matched to a gene: 4. The CDR3 covers 14 residues. The CDR3 DNA is TGTGCCAGCAGAGCAGCGGGAGGGGCCTACGAGCAGTACTTC. Translated, it gives CASRAAGGAYEQYF.

The chain joins TRBV7-8 to TRBJ2-5, with 12 bases lining up with TRBD2. The germline V gene has CDR1 SGHVS and CDR2 FQNEAQ. The CDR3 totals 15 residues. V trimming: 7 bases; J trimming: 4 bases; junction bases outside the gene matches: 7. CDR3 region: CASTRLAGGPETQYF. Here the CDR3 DNA reads TGTGCCAGCACCCGGCTAGCGGGAGGGCCAGAGACCCAGTACTTC. Full variable domain (outside the CDR3, taken from reference TRBV7-8 and TRBJ2-5): GAGVSQSPRYKVAKRGQDVALRCDPISGHVSLFWYQQALGQGPEFLTYFQNEAQLDKSGLPSDRFFAERPEGSVSTLKIQRTQQEDSAVYLCASTRLAGGPETQYFGPGTRLLVL.

The V and J genes are TRBV6-4 and TRBJ1-1; 7 bases agree with TRBD1. CDR1 and CDR2 from the germline V gene are MRHNA and SNTAGT. The CDR3 has 13 residues. The V gene end was trimmed by 3 bases and the J gene end by 11 bases; junction bases not matched to a gene: 9. DNA for the CDR3: TGTGCCAGCAGTGAATCGGACAGGAGTTATGCTTTCTTT. Its protein is CASSESDRSYAFF.

The gene calls are TRBV2 and TRBJ2-7, with 12 nucleotides matching TRBD2. CDR3 length: 15 amino acids. From germline, CDR1 is SNHLY and CDR2 FYNNEI. V was pared by 7 bases and J by 2 bases, with 6 bases of the junction left unmatched. Here the CDR3 reads CASTEGLAGPYEQYF. The CDR3, as DNA: TGTGCCAGCACCGAGGGACTAGCGGGCCCCTACGAGCAGTACTTC.

This rearrangement joins TRBV9 to TRBJ1-2; TRBD1 aligns across 8 bases. Germline V gene lookup returns CDR1 SGDLS and CDR2 YYNGEE. V lost 0 bases, J lost 8 bases, and 9 bases stayed unmatched. This CDR3 spans 15 amino acids. DNA of the CDR3: TGTGCCAGCAGCGTAGATTCGAGACAGGGGATGGGCTACACCTTC. Translation gives CASSVDSRQGMGYTF.

The chain couples TRBV2 to TRBJ2-1; the D gene is possibly TRBD2 (5 bases). Deletions cut 11 bases from V and 2 bases from J, with 13 bases between. Germline CDR1 SNHLY, CDR2 FYNNEI. The CDR3 extends over 13 amino acids. The CDR3 spells CAQRGGTYNEQFF. The CDR3 region has the DNA TGTGCCCAGCGAGGAGGAACCTACAATGAGCAGTTCTTC.

V and J are TRBV5-1 and TRBJ2-5, with TRBD2 matching 13 bases. Per germline, CDR1 SGHRS and CDR2 YFSETQ. This CDR3 has 16 amino acids. V lost 2 bases to trimming and J lost 4 bases; unmatched junction nucleotides: 5. This CDR3 is CASSLPGLAGPETQYF. CDR3 coding DNA: TGCGCCAGCAGCTTACCGGGACTAGCGGGACCAGAGACCCAGTACTTC.

This clone was seen just once. J is TRBJ1-1 and V is TRBV5-6; 9 nucleotides line up with TRBD1. Germline trimming cut 1 base from V and 0 bases from J; bases unmatched to any gene: 7. This CDR3 is 17 amino acids long. Germline assignment: CDR1 SGHDT and CDR2 YYEEEE. DNA of the CDR3: TGTGCCAGCAGCTTGACAGGGGGCTTCAGGGTGAACACTGAAGCTTTCTTT. Protein sequence: CASSLTGGFRVNTEAFF. Drawing the rest from reference TRBV5-6 and TRBJ1-1, the complete variable domain is DAGVTQSPTHLIKTRGQQVTLRCSPKSGHDTVSWYQQALGQGPQFIFQYYEEEERQRGNFPDRFSGHQFPNYSSELNVNALLLGDSALYLCASSLTGGFRVNTEAFFGQGTRLTVV.

The chain combines TRBV7-9 with TRBJ1-6; 7 nucleotides match TRBD1. Trimming at V came to 6 bases and at J to 8 bases, leaving 7 bases not matched to a gene. The CDR3 runs 14 residues. Germline CDR1 is SEHNR and CDR2 is FQNEAQ (reference sequence). The CDR3 nucleotides are TGTGCCAGCAGAAAACAGGGGTTTGATTCACCCCTCCACTTT. Translated: CASRKQGFDSPLHF.

The genes are TRBV5-4 and TRBJ2-7; D might be TRBD2 (6 bases). The CDR3 sequence is 15 residues long. The V gene's germline CDR1 is SGHNT and CDR2 YYREEE (reference sequence). V lost 0 bases to trimming and J lost 2 bases, with 12 bases between them. The CDR3 is CASSLGPGEAYEQYF. CDR3 in DNA: TGTGCCAGCAGCTTGGGGCCCGGGGAGGCCTACGAGCAGTACTTC.

This clone was seen only once. CDR3 sequence: CASSQGSGGNEQFF. CDR3 coding DNA: TGTGCCAGCAGCCAGGGGTCGGGCGGCAATGAGCAGTTCTTC. The chain carries TRBV11-2 and TRBJ2-1; a weak D match, TRBD1 (6 bases). The CDR3 is made up of 14 amino acids. V was shortened by 5 bases and J by 6 bases, with 14 bases between the two germline ends. The germline V gene has CDR1 SGHAT and CDR2 FQNNGV.

The chain joins TRBV29-1 to TRBJ2-7; 12 positions agree with TRBD1. Germline assignment: CDR1 SQVTM and CDR2 ANQGSEA. The CDR3 covers 15 residues. V lost 0 bases, J lost 5 bases, and 5 bases stayed unmatched. The CDR3 DNA follows: TGCAGCGTTGAAGACTCCGGGACAGGGGGCCACGAGCAGTACTTC. This codes for CSVEDSGTGGHEQYF.

The V and J genes are TRBV2 and TRBJ2-7; TRBD2 matches at 7 bases. Trimming removed 7 bases from V and 6 bases from J; junction bases left unmatched: 12. The CDR3 contains 14 residues. CDR1 and CDR2 (germline): SNHLY, FYNNEI. The CDR3 DNA sequence: TGTGCCAGCAAGCTCACCGGGGGGTCCCTCGAGCAGTACTTC. Protein sequence: CASKLTGGSLEQYF.

V is TRBV10-3 and J is TRBJ2-7; possibly TRBD2 for D (6 bases). CDR1 is ENHRY and CDR2 is SYGVKD in the germline V gene. V shed 6 bases and J shed 3 bases, with 12 bases lying between them. This CDR3 is built from 13 residues. The CDR3 DNA reads TGTGCCATCAGAGGTTGGACTAACTACGAGCAGTACTTC. Protein sequence: CAIRGWTNYEQYF.

The chain links TRBV27 to TRBJ2-1, with a tentative D call TRBD2 (6 bases). V was pared by 6 bases and J by 8 bases, with 17 bases between. This CDR3 region has 14 residues. CDR1 is MNHEY and CDR2 is SMNVEV in the germline V gene (reference sequence). Written as DNA, the CDR3 is TGTGCCAGCAGCCTCGGGGACTTAGACGATGAGCAGTTCTTC. Translation gives CASSLGDLDDEQFF.

This clone has just a few counts. This rearrangement joins TRBV29-1 to TRBJ2-2; D is unclear. V was cut by 5 bases and J by 4 bases, with 5 bases left in between. The length of the CDR3 is 11 residues. CDR1 is SQVTM, CDR2 ANQGSEA, per germline. In DNA, the CDR3 is TGCAGCGTTAGCACCACCGGGGAGCTGTTTTTT. It yields the protein CSVSTTGELFF.